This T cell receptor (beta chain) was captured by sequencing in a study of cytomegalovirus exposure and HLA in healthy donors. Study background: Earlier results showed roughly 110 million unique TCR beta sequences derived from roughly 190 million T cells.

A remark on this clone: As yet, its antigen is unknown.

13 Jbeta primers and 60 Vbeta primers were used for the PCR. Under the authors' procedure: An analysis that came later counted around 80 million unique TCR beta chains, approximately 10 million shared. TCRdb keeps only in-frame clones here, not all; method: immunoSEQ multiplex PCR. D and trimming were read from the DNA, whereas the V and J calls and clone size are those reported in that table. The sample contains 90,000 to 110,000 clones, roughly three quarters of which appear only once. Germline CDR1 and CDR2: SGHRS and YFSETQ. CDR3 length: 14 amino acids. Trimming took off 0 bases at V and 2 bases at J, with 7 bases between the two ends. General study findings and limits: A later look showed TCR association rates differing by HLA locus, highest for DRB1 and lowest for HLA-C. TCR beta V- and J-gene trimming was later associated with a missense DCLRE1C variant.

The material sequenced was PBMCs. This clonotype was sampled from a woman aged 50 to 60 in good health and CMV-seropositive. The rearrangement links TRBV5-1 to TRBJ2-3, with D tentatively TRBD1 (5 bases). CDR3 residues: CASSLGGYTDTQYF. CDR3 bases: TGCGCCAGCAGCTTGGGGGGCTACACAGATACGCAGTATTTT.